The clone carrying this T cell receptor (beta chain) appeared a few times. The antigen remains undetermined. This specimen belongs to a study of cytomegalovirus exposure and HLA in healthy donors. Study observations and caveats: Previous analysis showed most TCR beta V segments were productive about 87% or about 30% of the time.

The PCR employed 60 Vbeta primers together with 13 Jbeta primers. The table came from immunoSEQ multiplex PCR; TCRdb's copy has only in-frame clones and leaves some out. Seen here are about 180,000 clones, roughly 80% observed once, and the top ten hold approximately 5.1%. The CDR3 has 13 amino acids. The V and J ends lost 4 bases and 3 bases, in that order; junction bases with no gene match: 4. Looked up from germline, CDR1 is SGHNT and CDR2 is YYREEE (reference sequence). The chain couples TRBV5-4 to TRBJ2-7; TRBD1 agrees at 7 bases. The sequence was obtained from a man in his forties or fifties in good health and CMV-seronegative. Input material: PBMCs. DNA of the CDR3: TGTGCCAGCAGCAAGCGGACAGGCTACGAGCAGTACTTC. This codes for CASSKRTGYEQYF.